This T cell receptor beta chain was identified during a study of cytomegalovirus exposure and HLA in healthy donors. This clone was found a few times. With 60 Vbeta and 13 Jbeta primers, the PCR was carried out. Sequencing used immunoSEQ multiplex PCR; TCRdb keeps in-frame clones, though not all of them. The sample lists 65,000 to 85,000 clones, around a tenth occurring once. The source of this sequence is a man in his fifties or sixties in good health and CMV-seropositive. Material: PBMCs.

The chain's CDR3 is CASSLGLNTGELFF. The CDR3 bases are TGTGCCAGCAGCCTGGGCCTGAACACCGGGGAGCTGTTTTTT. V gene TRBV11-2 combines with J gene TRBJ2-2, with unresolved D. The CDR3 totals 14 residues. Germline V gene data show CDR1 as SGHAT and CDR2 as FQNNGV. V was clipped by 5 bases and J by 1 base, with 8 bases between them.